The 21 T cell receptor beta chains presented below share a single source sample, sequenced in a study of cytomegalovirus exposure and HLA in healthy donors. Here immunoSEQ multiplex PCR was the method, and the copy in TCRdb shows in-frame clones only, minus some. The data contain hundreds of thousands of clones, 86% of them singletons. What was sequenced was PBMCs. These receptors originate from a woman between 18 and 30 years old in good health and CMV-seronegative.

The CDR3 DNA is TGCAGTCCACAGGGGGCTGAAGAGCAGTACTTC. Its translation is CSPQGAEEQYF. The chain carries TRBV20-1 and TRBJ2-7; 9 nucleotides line up with TRBD1. The CDR3 runs to 11 residues. CDR1 and CDR2 from the germline V gene are DFQATT and SNEGSKA (reference sequence). Trimming cost V 8 bases and J 7 bases; bases outside gene matches: 6.

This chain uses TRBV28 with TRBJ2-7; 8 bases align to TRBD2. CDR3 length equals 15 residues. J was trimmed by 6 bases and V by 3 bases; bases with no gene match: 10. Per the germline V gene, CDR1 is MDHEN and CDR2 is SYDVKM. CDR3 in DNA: TGTGCCAGCAGTTTGTTATCCGGGACTAGTGGCGAGCAGTACTTC. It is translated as CASSLLSGTSGEQYF.

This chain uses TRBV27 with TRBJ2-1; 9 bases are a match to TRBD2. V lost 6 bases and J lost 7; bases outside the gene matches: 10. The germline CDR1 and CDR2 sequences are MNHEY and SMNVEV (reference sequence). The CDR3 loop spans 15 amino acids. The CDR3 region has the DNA TGTGCCAGCAGCCCGGGGAGCGGGAGGTATAATGAGCAGTTCTTC. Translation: CASSPGSGRYNEQFF.

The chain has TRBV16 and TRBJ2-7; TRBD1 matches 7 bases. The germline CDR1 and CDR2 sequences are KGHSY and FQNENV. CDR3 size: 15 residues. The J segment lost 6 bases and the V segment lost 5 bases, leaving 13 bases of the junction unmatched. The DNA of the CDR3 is TGTGCCAGCAGCTCCCACACCGGGACAGAGAGCGAGCAGTACTTC. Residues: CASSSHTGTESEQYF.

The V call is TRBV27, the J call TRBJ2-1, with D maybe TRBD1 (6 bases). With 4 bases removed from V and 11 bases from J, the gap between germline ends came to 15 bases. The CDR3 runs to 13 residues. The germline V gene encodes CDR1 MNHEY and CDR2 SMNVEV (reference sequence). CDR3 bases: TGTGCCAGCAGTTCCACAGGGTTCGATAAGCAGTTCTTC. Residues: CASSSTGFDKQFF.

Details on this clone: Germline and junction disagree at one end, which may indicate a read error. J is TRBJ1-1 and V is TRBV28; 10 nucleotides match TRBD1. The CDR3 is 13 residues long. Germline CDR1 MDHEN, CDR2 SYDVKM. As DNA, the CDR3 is TGTGCCAGCCGGGGACAGGGGAACCCTGAAGCTTTCTTT. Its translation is CASRGQGNPEAFF.

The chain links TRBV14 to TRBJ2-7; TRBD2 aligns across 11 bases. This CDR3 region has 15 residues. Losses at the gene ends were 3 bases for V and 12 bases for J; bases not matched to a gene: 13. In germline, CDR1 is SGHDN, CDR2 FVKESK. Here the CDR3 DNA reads TGTGCCAGCAGCCAGGGGGGGGGACTAGCGGCTCGCTGGTACTTC. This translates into CASSQGGGLAARWYF.

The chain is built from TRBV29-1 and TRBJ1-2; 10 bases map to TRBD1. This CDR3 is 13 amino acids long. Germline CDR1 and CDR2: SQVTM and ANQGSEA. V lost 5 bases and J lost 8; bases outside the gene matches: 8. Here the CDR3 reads CSVRDRGPLGYTF. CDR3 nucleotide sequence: TGCAGCGTTCGGGACAGGGGACCTTTGGGCTACACCTTC.

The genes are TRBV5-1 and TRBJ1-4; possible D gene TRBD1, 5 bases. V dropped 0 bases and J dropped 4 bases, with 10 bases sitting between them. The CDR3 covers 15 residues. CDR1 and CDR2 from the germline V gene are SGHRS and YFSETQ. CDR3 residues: CASSLASRGNEKLFF. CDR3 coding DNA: TGCGCCAGCAGCTTGGCATCTAGGGGTAATGAAAAACTGTTTTTT.

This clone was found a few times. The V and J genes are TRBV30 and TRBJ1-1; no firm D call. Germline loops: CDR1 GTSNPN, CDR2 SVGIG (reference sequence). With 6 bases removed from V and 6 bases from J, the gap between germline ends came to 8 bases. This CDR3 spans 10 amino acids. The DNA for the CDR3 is TGTGCCTGCCATTTAGCTGAAGCTTTCTTT. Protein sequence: CACHLAEAFF.

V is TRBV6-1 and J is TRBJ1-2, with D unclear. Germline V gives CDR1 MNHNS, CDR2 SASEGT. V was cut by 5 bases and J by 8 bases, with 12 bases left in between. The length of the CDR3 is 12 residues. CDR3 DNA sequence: TGTGCCAGCAGTCGAACTCCCGGGGGCTACACCTTC. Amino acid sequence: CASSRTPGGYTF.

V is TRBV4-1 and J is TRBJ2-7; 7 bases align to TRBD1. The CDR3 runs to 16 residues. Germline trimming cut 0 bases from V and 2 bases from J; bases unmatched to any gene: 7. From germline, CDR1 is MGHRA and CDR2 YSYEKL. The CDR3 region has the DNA TGCGCCAGCAGCCAAGATAGGGCAGGGGGTCCCTACGAGCAGTACTTC. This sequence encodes CASSQDRAGGPYEQYF.

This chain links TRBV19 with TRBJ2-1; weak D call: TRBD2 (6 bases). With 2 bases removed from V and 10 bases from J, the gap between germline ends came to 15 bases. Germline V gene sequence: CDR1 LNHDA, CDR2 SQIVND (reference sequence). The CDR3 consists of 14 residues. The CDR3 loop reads CASSISSGLYEQFF. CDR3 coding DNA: TGTGCCAGTAGTATATCCTCTGGACTATACGAGCAGTTCTTC.

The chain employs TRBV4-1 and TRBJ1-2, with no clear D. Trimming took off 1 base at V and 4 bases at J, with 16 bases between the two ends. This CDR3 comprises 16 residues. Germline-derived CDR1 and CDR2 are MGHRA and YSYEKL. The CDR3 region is CASSQATALTGYGYTF. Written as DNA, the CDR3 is TGCGCCAGCAGCCAAGCGACCGCTTTAACGGGCTATGGCTACACCTTC.

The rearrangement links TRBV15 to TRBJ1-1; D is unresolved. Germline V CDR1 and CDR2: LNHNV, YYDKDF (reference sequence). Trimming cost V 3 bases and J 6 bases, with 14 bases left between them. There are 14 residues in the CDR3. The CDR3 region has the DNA TGTGCCACCAGCAGGGGAGGAAATTGGGCTGAAGCTTTCTTT. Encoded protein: CATSRGGNWAEAFF.

CDR3 amino acids: CASSESVVGSNQPQHF. DNA of the CDR3: TGCGCCAGCAGTGAGTCGGTCGTCGGGAGCAATCAGCCCCAGCATTTT. V is TRBV10-2 and J is TRBJ1-5; no definite D call. The CDR3 sequence is 16 residues long. Trimming shortened V by 0 bases and J by 1 base, and 10 bases separated the two germline ends. CDR1 and CDR2 from the germline V gene are WSHSY and SAAADI.

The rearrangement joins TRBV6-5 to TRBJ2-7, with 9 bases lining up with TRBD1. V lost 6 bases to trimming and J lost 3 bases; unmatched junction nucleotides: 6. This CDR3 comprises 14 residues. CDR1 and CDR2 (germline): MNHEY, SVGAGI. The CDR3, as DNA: TGTGCCAGCAGACCGGACAGGGGAATCTACGAGCAGTACTTC. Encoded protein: CASRPDRGIYEQYF.

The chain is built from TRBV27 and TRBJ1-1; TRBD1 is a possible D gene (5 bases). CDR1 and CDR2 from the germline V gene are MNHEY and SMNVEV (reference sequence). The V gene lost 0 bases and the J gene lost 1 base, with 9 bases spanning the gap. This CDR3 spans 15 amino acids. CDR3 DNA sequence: TGTGCCAGCAGTTTATCGTTCCAGGGGAACACTGAAGCTTTCTTT. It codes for CASSLSFQGNTEAFF.

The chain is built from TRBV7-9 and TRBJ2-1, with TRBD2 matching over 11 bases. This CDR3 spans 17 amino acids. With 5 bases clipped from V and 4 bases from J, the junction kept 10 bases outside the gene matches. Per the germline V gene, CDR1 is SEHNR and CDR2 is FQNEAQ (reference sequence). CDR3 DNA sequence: TGTGCCAGCAGCCCAGGGGCTAGCGGGGGGATATACAATGAGCAGTTCTTC. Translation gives CASSPGASGGIYNEQFF.

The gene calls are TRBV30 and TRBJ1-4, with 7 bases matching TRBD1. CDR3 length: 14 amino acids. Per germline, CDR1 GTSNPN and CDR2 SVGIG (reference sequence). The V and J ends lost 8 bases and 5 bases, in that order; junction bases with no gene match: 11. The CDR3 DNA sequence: TGTGCCACCGGACCGTCAGGGGGGAATGAAAAACTGTTTTTT. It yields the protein CATGPSGGNEKLFF.

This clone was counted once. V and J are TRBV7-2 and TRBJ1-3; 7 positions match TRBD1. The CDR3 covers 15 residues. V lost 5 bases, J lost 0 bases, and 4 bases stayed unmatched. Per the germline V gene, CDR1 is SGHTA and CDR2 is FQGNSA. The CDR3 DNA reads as TGTGCCAGCAGCGTTTACAGGGGCTCTGGAAACACCATATATTTT. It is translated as CASSVYRGSGNTIYF.